Below are 8 T cell receptor beta chains sequenced from a single sample in a study of shared clonotypes between healthy human individuals. Assay: immunoSEQ multiplex PCR; the TCRdb copy retains only in-frame clones and omits some. The table lists about 990,000 clones, about four fifths of them singletons. The sequenced sample consisted of memory CD4+ T cells from PBMCs. Subset meaning: CD45RA-negative fraction. The origin of the receptors is a man younger than 30 in good health. Some clones in this sample may be carry-over from other donors' samples.

The chain has TRBV10-3 and TRBJ2-7; TRBD1 is a possible D gene (5 bases). CDR1 is ENHRY, CDR2 SYGVKD, per germline. The V end was cut by 3 bases, the J end by 6 bases, with 15 bases between. This CDR3 contains 14 residues. CDR3 protein: CAISEQVGWFEQYF. CDR3 DNA: TGTGCCATCAGTGAACAGGTGGGGTGGTTCGAGCAGTACTTC.

The gene calls are TRBV28 and TRBJ2-7; D gene unclear. This CDR3 has 14 residues. Trimming stripped 5 bases from V and 3 bases from J, with 14 bases between. Germline V gene sequence: CDR1 MDHEN, CDR2 SYDVKM. The CDR3 coding sequence is TGTGCCAGCAGTGGTCAAATGGCCCACTACGAGCAGTACTTC. It codes for CASSGQMAHYEQYF.

In its sample, this clone was seen once. The chain couples TRBV6-5 to TRBJ2-1, with 14 bases lining up with TRBD2. This CDR3 has 13 amino acids. From germline, CDR1 is MNHEY and CDR2 SVGAGI. The V segment lost 6 bases and the J segment 15 bases; nucleotides outside the gene matches: 7. The CDR3 is CASSPGLAGARFF. The CDR3 DNA sequence: TGTGCCAGCAGCCCGGGACTAGCGGGAGCGCGGTTCTTC.

The chain carries TRBV9 and TRBJ1-2, with TRBD1 identical over 7 bases. The CDR3 spans 15 residues. V gave up 3 bases and J gave up 0 bases; unmatched junction bases: 5. The germline V gene encodes CDR1 SGDLS and CDR2 YYNGEE. The CDR3 DNA sequence: TGTGCCAGCAGCGCGGGACAGCGCGCTAACTATGGCTACACCTTC. It yields the protein CASSAGQRANYGYTF.

The CDR3 is CASSQVFRAAEAFF. The CDR3 coding sequence is TGCGCCAGCAGCCAAGTATTCAGGGCGGCTGAAGCTTTCTTT. V is TRBV4-1 and J is TRBJ1-1; the D gene is possibly TRBD1 (5 bases). With 1 base removed from V and 6 bases from J, the gap between germline ends came to 12 bases. The CDR3 runs to 14 residues. The germline CDR1 and CDR2 sequences are MGHRA and YSYEKL.

The chain uses TRBV6-1 and TRBJ1-1; unclear D gene. Trimming pared 4 bases from V and 1 base from J, leaving 7 bases between. CDR1 and CDR2 (germline): MNHNS, SASEGT. The CDR3 contains 13 residues. CDR3 protein: CASSGAPNTEAFF. CDR3 bases: TGTGCCAGCAGTGGGGCACCGAACACTGAAGCTTTCTTT.

This chain links TRBV7-2 with TRBJ1-5; possibly TRBD1 for D (5 bases). The CDR3 is 14 residues long. Trimming pared 5 bases from V and 6 bases from J, leaving 14 bases between. CDR1 and CDR2 from the germline V gene are SGHTA and FQGNSA. The CDR3: CASSQEGAGQPQHF. CDR3 in DNA: TGTGCCAGCAGCCAAGAAGGGGCGGGTCAGCCCCAGCATTTT.

The sample holds a few counts of this clone. V usage is TRBV25-1 and J usage is TRBJ2-2, with 11 bases aligning to TRBD2. This CDR3 comprises 14 residues. The germline gives CDR1 MGHDK, CDR2 SYGVNS. J gave up 5 bases and V 6 bases, and 2 bases lay outside the gene matches. CDR3 bases: TGTGCCAGCAGATTAGCGGGAGGGACCGGGGAGCTGTTTTTT. Amino acid sequence: CASRLAGGTGELFF.